One and the same sample provided the 26 T cell receptor beta chains below, sequenced in a study of T cell responses to AZD1222 COVID-19 vaccine. The data were produced by immunoSEQ multiplex PCR, yet TCRdb's version contains in-frame clones alone and is incomplete. The data hold around 100,000 clones, with 85% to 90% observed a single time. The sequences come from peripheral blood, collected on day 0 of AZD1222 vaccination. The receptor set was obtained from an adult in good health.

V gene TRBV6-2 or TRBV6-3 combines with J gene TRBJ1-2; 7 positions agree with TRBD1. With V trimmed by 7 bases and J by 3 bases, 8 bases remained unmatched. The CDR3 sequence is 14 residues long. Germline assignment: CDR1 MNHEY and CDR2 SVGEGT. In nucleotides, the CDR3 is TGTGCCAGCACCCCCGGACAGGCTTACTATGGCTACACCTTC. Its protein is CASTPGQAYYGYTF.

The J gene is TRBJ2-2, the V gene TRBV18; D not resolved. Trimming pared 6 bases from V and 0 bases from J, leaving 8 bases between. CDR1 is KGHSH, CDR2 LQKENI, per germline. CDR3 length equals 14 residues. CDR3 protein: CASSPDPNTGELFF. Written as DNA, the CDR3 is TGTGCCAGCTCCCCCGACCCGAACACCGGGGAGCTGTTTTTT.

The V call is TRBV11-2, the J call TRBJ2-4; TRBD2 matches 10 bases. This CDR3 has 18 amino acids. Losses at the gene ends were 1 base for V and 0 bases for J; bases not matched to a gene: 6. CDR1 and CDR2 (germline): SGHAT, FQNNGV. The CDR3 nucleotides read TGTGCCAGCAGCTTAGGTAGCGGGGGGCCCCTAGCCAAAAACATTCAGTACTTC. It codes for CASSLGSGGPLAKNIQYF.

This sequence joins TRBV4-3 and TRBJ2-2; 9 bases fit TRBD2. The CDR3 sequence is 18 residues long. Germline values: CDR1 LGHNA, CDR2 YSLEER. V shed 0 bases, J shed 3 bases, and the junction held 8 bases outside the gene matches. In DNA, the CDR3 is TGCGCCAGCAGCCAAGATCTGGCTAGCGGGGTCGACACCGGGGAGCTGTTTTTT. It is translated as CASSQDLASGVDTGELFF.

The sample holds a few counts of this clone. The rearrangement joins TRBV11-3 to TRBJ2-3, with TRBD2 matching over 8 bases. Germline loops: CDR1 SGHNT, CDR2 YENEEA. The CDR3 totals 15 residues. The trim removed 5 bases at V and 2 bases at J, leaving 6 bases unmatched. The CDR3 coding sequence is TGTGCCAGCAGCCCCGGGGGGGGCCCCACAGATACGCAGTATTTT. It is translated as CASSPGGGPTDTQYF. Together with reference TRBV11-3 and TRBJ2-3, the CDR3 gives the full variable domain: EAGVVQSPRYKIIEKKQPVAFWCNPISGHNTLYWYLQNLGQGPELLIRYENEEAVDDSQLPKDRFSAERLKGVDSTLKIQPAELGDSAVYLCASSPGGGPTDTQYFGPGTRLTVL.

The J gene is TRBJ1-2, the V gene TRBV5-5; 10 positions agree with TRBD1. Germline assignment: CDR1 SGHKS and CDR2 YYEKEE (reference sequence). This CDR3 spans 19 amino acids. V shed 4 bases and J 0 bases; nucleotides not matched to a gene: 15. Written as DNA, the CDR3 is TGTGCCAGCAGCCGGGGGACAGGGGCGAATCTATTTACTAACTATGGCTACACCTTC. Translating gives CASSRGTGANLFTNYGYTF.

This chain connects TRBV19 to TRBJ2-2; the match to TRBD1 covers 9 bases. The CDR3 runs to 16 residues. CDR1 is LNHDA, CDR2 SQIVND, per germline (reference sequence). J lost 6 bases, V lost 6 bases, and 11 bases had no gene match. In nucleotides, the CDR3 is TGTGCCAGTAGCTCCCAGAGGACAGGGGCGGCCGGGGAGCTGTTTTTT. It encodes CASSSQRTGAAGELFF.

The CDR3 is CASSSYVSAQGQNEKLFF. The DNA of the CDR3 is TGTGCCAGCAGTTCCTATGTTTCGGCACAGGGACAAAATGAAAAACTGTTTTTT. The V gene is TRBV28, the J gene TRBJ1-4; TRBD1 might be the D (6 bases). Between the trimmed V and J ends, which lost 4 bases and 5 bases, there was a span of 23 bases. Germline CDR1 MDHEN, CDR2 SYDVKM. The CDR3 contains 18 residues.

The V call is TRBV2, the J call TRBJ1-5, with a weak D call TRBD1 (6 bases). The CDR3 has 15 amino acids. The V end lost 2 bases, the J end lost 6 bases, and 14 bases lay between the germline ends. The germline V gene has CDR1 SNHLY and CDR2 FYNNEI. The CDR3 DNA sequence: TGTGCCAGCAGTGAATGGACAGACCATCGTCAGCCCCAGCATTTT. This encodes CASSEWTDHRQPQHF.

The rearrangement links TRBV3-1 (or the pseudogene TRBV3-2) to TRBJ1-4; 9 nucleotides match TRBD1. Germline V gene lookup returns CDR1 LGHDT and CDR2 YNNKEL (reference sequence). CDR3 size: 14 residues. The junction had 3 bases not matched to a gene; V was cut back by 4 bases and J by 6 bases. The CDR3: CASSPRDRDEKLFF. For the CDR3, the DNA is TGTGCCAGCAGCCCAAGGGACAGGGATGAAAAACTGTTTTTT.

The CDR3 here is CASSRVHGQFF. The CDR3, as DNA: TGTGCCAGCAGCAGGGTCCACGGGCAGTTCTTC. This chain joins TRBV21-1 and TRBJ2-1. TRBV21-1 is shown as a pseudogene. The CDR3 is 11 residues long.

The chain uses TRBV3-1 (or the pseudogene TRBV3-2) and TRBJ2-5; TRBD2 might be the D (7 bases). The CDR3 has 16 amino acids. The germline CDR1 and CDR2 sequences are LGHDT and YNNKEL (reference sequence). V lost 4 bases to trimming and J lost 3 bases, with 18 bases between them. The CDR3 DNA sequence: TGTGCCAGCAGCCCGAAGTCGGGGGGACAAGAAGAGACCCAGTACTTC. This sequence encodes CASSPKSGGQEETQYF.

This chain joins TRBV7-3 and TRBJ1-1; D possibly corresponds to TRBD1 (5 bases). V gave up 5 bases and J gave up 0 bases, with 10 bases separating them. The CDR3 extends over 14 amino acids. CDR1 and CDR2 (germline): SGHTA, FQGTGA. CDR3 nucleotides: TGTGCCAGCAGCCCTCAGGGTTTGAACACTGAAGCTTTCTTT. Encoded protein: CASSPQGLNTEAFF.

The J gene is TRBJ1-5, the V gene TRBV12-3 or TRBV12-4; D remains ambiguous. Trimming left V 7 bases short and J 6 bases short, with 13 bases between. CDR3 length: 13 residues. CDR3 amino acids: CASNQQLGQPQHF. The CDR3 DNA follows: TGTGCCAGCAACCAGCAACTCGGTCAGCCCCAGCATTTT.

The J gene is TRBJ2-7, the V gene TRBV18, with 8 bases lining up with TRBD1. The CDR3 covers 13 residues. Trimming cost V 4 bases and J 7 bases; bases outside gene matches: 6. Germline CDR1 is KGHSH and CDR2 is LQKENI. CDR3 nucleotide sequence: TGTGCCAGCTCACATTCAGGGGGCTCAGAGCAGTACTTC. Its protein product is CASSHSGGSEQYF.

This chain's CDR3 is CASSTRTGSSYEQYF. The CDR3 nucleotides read TGTGCCAGCAGCACCAGGACAGGGAGCTCCTACGAGCAGTACTTC. The chain couples TRBV7-9 to TRBJ2-7; 8 nucleotides line up with TRBD1. Looked up from germline, CDR1 is SEHNR and CDR2 is FQNEAQ (reference sequence). The CDR3 runs to 15 residues. Germline trimming cut 5 bases from V and 0 bases from J; bases unmatched to any gene: 6.

The rearrangement joins TRBV7-2 to TRBJ1-2; no clear D gene. The CDR3 is 15 residues long. Germline loops: CDR1 SGHTA, CDR2 FQGNSA. Trimming shortened V by 5 bases and J by 3 bases, and 16 bases separated the two germline ends. CDR3 sequence (DNA): TGTGCCAGCAGCCAGAGGAGGGAGGTGGACTATGGCTACACCTTC. Its translation is CASSQRREVDYGYTF.

The chain joins TRBV29-1 to TRBJ2-3; D is undetermined. The germline CDR1 and CDR2 sequences are SQVTM and ANQGSEA. The CDR3 extends over 13 amino acids. Trimming took 6 bases from V and 11 from J, leaving 21 bases between them. As DNA, the CDR3 is TGCAGCGTCAAACGTGCGGCCTCCGTGGGGCAGTATTTT. Residues: CSVKRAASVGQYF.

This chain links TRBV6-5 with TRBJ1-1; tentatively, D is TRBD1 (5 bases). CDR1 MNHEY and CDR2 SVGAGI come from the germline V gene. Deletions cut 1 base from V and 5 bases from J, with 14 bases between. The CDR3 has 15 amino acids. CDR3 in amino acids: CASSYFGRGGTEAFF. CDR3 sequence (DNA): TGTGCCAGCAGTTACTTCGGGAGGGGAGGGACTGAAGCTTTCTTT.

The V gene is TRBV24-1, the J gene TRBJ2-5; TRBD2 agrees at 13 bases. Germline CDR1 KGHDR, CDR2 SFDVKD. After removal of 4 bases from V and 0 bases from J, the junction contained 4 bases not matched to a gene. This CDR3 has 17 residues. CDR3 in DNA: TGTGCCACCAGTGACCTCGGGACTAGCGGGGACCAAGAGACCCAGTACTTC. Protein product: CATSDLGTSGDQETQYF.

This sequence joins TRBV4-3 and TRBJ2-7; D uncertain. The germline V gene encodes CDR1 LGHNA and CDR2 YSLEER. This CDR3 spans 13 amino acids. Trimming pared 0 bases from V and 4 bases from J, leaving 7 bases between. The CDR3: CASSQDMGYEQYF. The DNA of the CDR3 is TGCGCCAGCAGCCAAGATATGGGGTACGAGCAGTACTTC.

This rearrangement joins TRBV19 to TRBJ1-6, with D hard to call. This CDR3 contains 14 residues. Trimming left V 3 bases short and J 7 bases short, with 10 bases between. Germline V gives CDR1 LNHDA, CDR2 SQIVND (reference sequence). CDR3: CASSILEGNSPLHF. In DNA, the CDR3 is TGTGCCAGTAGTATTCTGGAGGGAAATTCACCCCTCCACTTT.

This chain links TRBV19 with TRBJ2-5; D unresolved. The CDR3 has 15 residues. Trimming took off 7 bases at V and 1 base at J, with 16 bases between the two ends. Germline CDR1 LNHDA, CDR2 SQIVND (reference sequence). CDR3 in DNA: TGTGCCAGTACCCCCTCAGCCAGCCCCCAAGAGACCCAGTACTTC. Protein: CASTPSASPQETQYF.

V is TRBV21-1 and J is TRBJ2-7; TRBD1, the table's D call, lacks a check against the DNA. TRBV21-1 constitutes a pseudogene. The CDR3 sequence is 15 residues long. The CDR3 region is CASTVPGQGFYEQYF. The CDR3 DNA is TGTGCCAGCACGGTTCCGGGACAGGGTTTTTACGAGCAGTACTTC.

The V call is TRBV6-5, the J call TRBJ2-7; 7 bases are shared with TRBD2. V shed 0 bases, J shed 2 bases, and the junction held 4 bases outside the gene matches. CDR1 and CDR2 from the germline V gene are MNHEY and SVGAGI. CDR3 size: 15 residues. In DNA form, the CDR3 reads TGTGCCAGCAGTTACTCGAGCGGGATAGCCTACGAGCAGTACTTC. Translation gives CASSYSSGIAYEQYF.

The chain carries TRBV4-3 and TRBJ1-3; 10 bases line up with TRBD1. Per the germline V gene, CDR1 is LGHNA and CDR2 is YSLEER. The CDR3 is made up of 17 amino acids. Trimming removed 0 bases from V and 3 bases from J; junction bases left unmatched: 5. The CDR3 DNA reads as TGCGCCAGCAGCCAAGATCGACAGGGGGCGGTTGGAAACACCATATATTTT. Translating it yields CASSQDRQGAVGNTIYF.